The sequence of this TCR beta chain was determined in a study of T cells in Graves' hyperthyroidism and ophthalmopathy. Researchers amplified the TCR beta CDR3 regions from RNA transcripts. A first-round RT-PCR of the TCR CDR3 used the HTBI primer set. In TCRdb, the multiplex PCR reads were re-called with MiXCR into one record per CDR3 protein. The sample includes 350,000 or so distinct CDR3 sequences, roughly 23% of them seen just once. General study points: Within blood appeared most thyroid clonotypes that had expanded above 0.001.

The hyperthyroidism patients had all been newly diagnosed, and their disease duration was under 2 months. Their ages ranged from 18 to 65 years. Diagnostic decisions used clinical symptoms, serum thyroxine and TRAb, thyroid ultrasound and orbital computed tomography. This clonotype was counted between two and nine times. Its antigen is unknown. The clonotype originates from a woman aged 50 to 65 with Graves' hyperthyroidism. The material sequenced was blood.

The CDR3 reads CASSVRADTQYF. CDR3 in DNA: TGTGCCAGCAGTGTGAGGGCAGATACGCAGTATTTT. The rearrangement uses TRBV2 and TRBJ2-3; the D gene is possibly TRBD2 (5 bases). Germline V CDR1 and CDR2: SNHLY, FYNNEI. This CDR3 is built from 12 residues. The ends were cut back, 4 bases at V and 4 bases at J, with 6 bases in the middle.